These T cell receptor beta chains were read from a single sample in a study of human T cells and chemical hapten exposure. Using its own MiXCR run on the RACE reads, TCRdb lists one record per CDR3 protein. The data show some 41,000 distinct CDR3 sequences, with about 4.2% seen just once and more than 25% held by the top ten. This specimen was whole blood, taken in connection with sensitization to the hapten diphenylcyclopropenone (DPC). Receptors were obtained from a man between 45 and 60 years old with alopecia areata. Some clones in this sample may be carry-over from other donors' samples. Both conserved end residues are part of each CDR3. D genes are given only for firm matches. Part of the rows lack a size; the others show once, few, many or a class for expanded clones.

V gene: TRBV20-1; J gene: TRBJ2-6; D gene: .; clone size: many; CDR3 protein: CSAADRLSSGANVLTF; CDR3 DNA: TGCAGTGCCGCTGACCGATTGAGCTCTGGGGCCAACGTCCTGACTTTC
V gene: TRBV28; J gene: TRBJ1-6; D gene: TRBD1; clone size: many; CDR3 protein: CASTLGLLGQGRRTLNSPLHF; CDR3 DNA: TGTGCCAGCACCTTAGGGCTGCTGGGACAGGGACGACGAACTCTTAATTCACCCCTCCACTTT
V gene: TRBV19; J gene: TRBJ1-5; D gene: .; clone size: many; CDR3 protein: CASSIGGTSNQPQHF; CDR3 DNA: TGTGCCAGTAGTATCGGGGGGACTAGCAATCAGCCCCAGCATTTT
V gene: TRBV4-3; J gene: TRBJ2-1; D gene: TRBD1; clone size: many; CDR3 protein: CASSLQGVYNEQFF; CDR3 DNA: TGCGCCAGCAGCCTGCAGGGGGTCTACAATGAGCAGTTCTTC
V gene: TRBV20-1; J gene: TRBJ2-7; D gene: TRBD1; clone size: many; CDR3 protein: CSARGSGGFFYEQYF; CDR3 DNA: TGCAGTGCTAGAGGATCAGGGGGTTTTTTCTACGAGCAGTACTTC
V gene: TRBV29-1; J gene: TRBJ2-5; D gene: TRBD1; clone size: medium-sized; CDR3 protein: CSVEKGQFRETQYF; CDR3 DNA: TGCAGCGTTGAGAAGGGACAGTTTAGAGAGACCCAGTACTTC
V gene: TRBV28; J gene: TRBJ2-3; D gene: TRBD1; clone size: many; CDR3 protein: CASSASTGNTDTQYF; CDR3 DNA: TGTGCCAGCAGTGCCTCGACAGGGAACACAGATACGCAGTATTTT
V gene: TRBV19; J gene: TRBJ2-7; D gene: .; clone size: many; CDR3 protein: CASSISHLSYEQYF; CDR3 DNA: TGTGCCAGTAGTATATCCCACCTTAGCTACGAGCAGTACTTC
V gene: TRBV11-2; J gene: TRBJ1-4; D gene: .; clone size: many; CDR3 protein: CASSPRGGTNEKLFF; CDR3 DNA: TGTGCCAGCAGCCCCCGTGGGGGGACCAATGAAAAACTGTTTTTT
V gene: TRBV6-5; J gene: TRBJ2-1; D gene: TRBD2; clone size: many; CDR3 protein: CASTHSGGAYNEQFF; CDR3 DNA: TGTGCCAGCACCCATAGCGGGGGCGCTTACAATGAGCAGTTCTTC
V gene: TRBV7-2; J gene: TRBJ2-5; D gene: .; clone size: many; CDR3 protein: CASSLNGQGRETQYF; CDR3 DNA: TGTGCCAGCAGCTTAAACGGCCAGGGCAGGGAGACCCAGTACTTC
V gene: TRBV7-2; J gene: TRBJ2-6; D gene: TRBD1; clone size: many; CDR3 protein: CASSLEDRDHSGANVLTF; CDR3 DNA: TGTGCCAGCAGCTTAGAGGACAGGGACCACTCTGGGGCCAACGTCCTGACTTTC
V gene: TRBV4-1; J gene: TRBJ2-7; D gene: TRBD1; clone size: .; CDR3 protein: CASSSGTVAEQYF; CDR3 DNA: TGCGCCAGCAGCTCGGGGACAGTCGCCGAGCAGTACTTC
V gene: TRBV7-9; J gene: TRBJ1-3; D gene: .; clone size: .; CDR3 protein: CASSTYSGNTIYF; CDR3 DNA: TGTGCCAGCAGTACATACTCTGGAAACACCATATATTTT
V gene: TRBV6-6; J gene: TRBJ2-3; D gene: .; clone size: many; CDR3 protein: CASSYSVRVGTDTQYF; CDR3 DNA: TGTGCCAGCAGTTACTCGGTCCGGGTTGGCACAGATACGCAGTATTTT
V gene: TRBV12-3/TRBV12-4; J gene: TRBJ1-1; D gene: TRBD1; clone size: many; CDR3 protein: CASRDWTGGNTEAFF; CDR3 DNA: TGTGCCAGCAGAGATTGGACAGGGGGGAACACTGAAGCTTTCTTT
V gene: TRBV4-3; J gene: TRBJ2-1; D gene: TRBD1; clone size: many; CDR3 protein: CASSHRDREANEQFF; CDR3 DNA: TGCGCCAGCAGCCACCGGGACAGGGAAGCTAATGAGCAGTTCTTC
V gene: TRBV20-1; J gene: TRBJ2-1; D gene: TRBD2; clone size: many; CDR3 protein: CSPSSGNEQFF; CDR3 DNA: TGCAGTCCTAGTAGCGGGAATGAGCAGTTCTTC
V gene: TRBV12-3/TRBV12-4; J gene: TRBJ1-5; D gene: .; clone size: many; CDR3 protein: CASSLYSDSNQPQHF; CDR3 DNA: TGTGCCAGCAGTTTGTATTCGGATAGCAATCAGCCCCAGCATTTT
V gene: TRBV20-1; J gene: TRBJ1-2; D gene: .; clone size: .; CDR3 protein: CSARESGSYGYTF; CDR3 DNA: TGCAGTGCTAGAGAATCAGGAAGCTATGGCTACACCTTC
V gene: TRBV28; J gene: TRBJ1-4; D gene: .; clone size: many; CDR3 protein: CASSLSPGARTEKLFF; CDR3 DNA: TGTGCCAGCAGTTTATCGCCGGGGGCACGTACCGAAAAACTGTTTTTT
V gene: TRBV29-1; J gene: TRBJ1-2; D gene: TRBD1; clone size: few; CDR3 protein: CSVEQGNYGYTF; CDR3 DNA: TGCAGCGTCGAACAGGGGAACTATGGCTACACCTTC
V gene: TRBV12-3/TRBV12-4; J gene: TRBJ1-5; D gene: .; clone size: many; CDR3 protein: CASSQAGGAGQPQHF; CDR3 DNA: TGTGCCAGCAGTCAGGCTGGGGGGGCAGGTCAGCCCCAGCATTTT
V gene: TRBV28; J gene: TRBJ2-1; D gene: TRBD2; clone size: few; CDR3 protein: CASSLYFGTNSNEQFF; CDR3 DNA: TGTGCCAGCAGTCTTTACTTCGGGACTAACAGCAATGAGCAGTTCTTC
V gene: TRBV5-1; J gene: TRBJ2-7; D gene: TRBD2; clone size: .; CDR3 protein: CASSFTSGVSYEQYF; CDR3 DNA: TGCGCCAGCAGCTTTACTAGCGGAGTTTCCTACGAGCAGTACTTC
V gene: TRBV9; J gene: TRBJ2-5; D gene: TRBD1; clone size: many; CDR3 protein: CASSVTGAGETQYF; CDR3 DNA: TGTGCCAGCAGCGTGACAGGGGCCGGGGAGACCCAGTACTTC
V gene: TRBV20-1; J gene: TRBJ1-6; D gene: TRBD1; clone size: .; CDR3 protein: CSARDLDRGNSPLHF; CDR3 DNA: TGCAGTGCTAGAGATCTCGACAGGGGTAATTCACCCCTCCACTTT
V gene: TRBV10-3; J gene: TRBJ2-3; D gene: .; clone size: many; CDR3 protein: CAISDAGTQYF; CDR3 DNA: TGTGCCATCAGTGACGCTGGTACGCAGTATTTT
V gene: TRBV12-3/TRBV12-4; J gene: TRBJ2-7; D gene: TRBD2; clone size: many; CDR3 protein: CASSLALTSGRASEQYF; CDR3 DNA: TGTGCCAGCAGTTTAGCGCTGACTAGCGGGAGGGCCAGCGAGCAGTACTTC
V gene: TRBV27; J gene: TRBJ1-6; D gene: .; clone size: many; CDR3 protein: CASSLGTGRSSPLHF; CDR3 DNA: TGTGCCAGCAGTTTAGGAACAGGGAGGAGTTCACCCCTCCACTTT
V gene: TRBV12-3/TRBV12-4; J gene: TRBJ1-5; D gene: TRBD1; clone size: many; CDR3 protein: CASTRGRARNQPQHF; CDR3 DNA: TGTGCCAGCACCAGGGGGCGGGCGAGGAATCAGCCCCAGCATTTT
V gene: TRBV5-4; J gene: TRBJ2-7; D gene: TRBD1; clone size: many; CDR3 protein: CASSSPGQGRYEQYF; CDR3 DNA: TGTGCCAGCAGTTCGCCGGGACAGGGGAGGTACGAGCAGTACTTC
V gene: TRBV12-3/TRBV12-4; J gene: TRBJ2-1; D gene: TRBD2; clone size: .; CDR3 protein: CASSSRAGGPINEQFF; CDR3 DNA: TGTGCCAGCAGTTCGAGAGCGGGAGGACCTATCAATGAGCAGTTCTTC
V gene: TRBV6-1; J gene: TRBJ2-7; D gene: .; clone size: few; CDR3 protein: CASSLPQPYEQYF; CDR3 DNA: TGTGCCAGCAGTCTCCCGCAGCCCTACGAGCAGTACTTC
V gene: TRBV5-1; J gene: TRBJ2-5; D gene: .; clone size: many; CDR3 protein: CASSPGHRQETQYF; CDR3 DNA: TGCGCCAGCAGCCCGGGACATCGTCAAGAGACCCAGTACTTC
V gene: TRBV20-1; J gene: TRBJ2-7; D gene: TRBD1; clone size: many; CDR3 protein: CSARTGNYEQYF; CDR3 DNA: TGCAGTGCGAGGACAGGGAACTACGAGCAGTACTTC
V gene: TRBV6-2/TRBV6-3; J gene: TRBJ1-3; D gene: .; clone size: many; CDR3 protein: CASKPGRISGNTIYF; CDR3 DNA: TGTGCCAGCAAACCGGGACGGATCTCTGGAAACACCATATATTTT
V gene: TRBV20-1; J gene: TRBJ1-2; D gene: .; clone size: many; CDR3 protein: CSARLGGYGYTF; CDR3 DNA: TGCAGTGCTAGATTGGGGGGTTATGGCTACACCTTC
V gene: TRBV20-1; J gene: TRBJ2-1; D gene: TRBD2; clone size: many; CDR3 protein: CSAPGGLAVIPIRDEQFF; CDR3 DNA: TGCAGTGCGCCCGGAGGACTAGCGGTAATTCCTATTCGGGATGAGCAGTTCTTC